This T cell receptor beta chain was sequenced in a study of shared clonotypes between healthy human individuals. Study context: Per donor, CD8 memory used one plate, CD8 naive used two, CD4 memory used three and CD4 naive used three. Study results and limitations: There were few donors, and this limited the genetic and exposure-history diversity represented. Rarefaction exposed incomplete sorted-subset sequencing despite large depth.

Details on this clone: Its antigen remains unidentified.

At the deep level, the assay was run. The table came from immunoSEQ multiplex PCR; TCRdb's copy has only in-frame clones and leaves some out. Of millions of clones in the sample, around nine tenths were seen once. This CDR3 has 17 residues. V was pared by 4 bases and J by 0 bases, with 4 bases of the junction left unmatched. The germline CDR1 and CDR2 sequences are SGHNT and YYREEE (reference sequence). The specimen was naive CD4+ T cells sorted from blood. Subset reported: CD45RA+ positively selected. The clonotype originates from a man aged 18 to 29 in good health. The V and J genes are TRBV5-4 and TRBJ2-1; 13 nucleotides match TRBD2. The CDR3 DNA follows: TGTGCCAGCAGCCGGACTAGCGGGGGCCTCTCCTACAATGAGCAGTTCTTC. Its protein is CASSRTSGGLSYNEQFF.